The 27 T cell receptor beta chains given below trace back to one sample, sequenced in a study of regulatory T cells in long-lasting Graves disease. Time point specified: persistent/refractory GD, antithyroid drugs over 5 years with positive TRAb. There was RNA extracted from PBMCs, and the TCR library was made from it. In building TCR beta libraries, iRepertoire HTBI primers were used together with Arm-PCR of CDR3 regions. TCRdb fed the multiplex PCR reads into MiXCR, producing one record per CDR3 protein. The table includes around 460,000 distinct CDR3 sequences, approximately 23% detected once. The specimen was peripheral blood mononuclear cells (PBMCs), collected when the disease was refractory, from a patient treated with antithyroid drugs. The receptors stem from a female donor with Graves disease.

This clonotype showed up many times. The chain couples TRBV6-1 to TRBJ2-5, with D perhaps matching TRBD1 (6 bases). V lost 5 bases, J lost 3 bases, and 16 bases lay in between. Germline V CDR1 and CDR2: MNHNS, SASEGT. The CDR3 is made up of 15 amino acids. CDR3 nucleotides: TGTGCCAGCAGTCCAACCTACAGGACAGAAGAGACCCAGTACTTC. Amino acid sequence: CASSPTYRTEETQYF.

Only a few counts were recorded for this clonotype. This chain joins TRBV30 and TRBJ2-7; 8 nucleotides match TRBD1. Germline CDR1 GTSNPN, CDR2 SVGIG (reference sequence). Trimming took 4 bases from V and 0 from J; bases not matched to a gene: 8. The CDR3 covers 15 residues. In DNA, the CDR3 is TGTGCCTGGACTCCGGGACAGGCTAACTCCTACGAGCAGTACTTC. Translating gives CAWTPGQANSYEQYF.

V and J are TRBV6-2 or TRBV6-3 and TRBJ2-3; D gene ambiguous. CDR1 is MNHEY and CDR2 is SVGEGT in the germline V gene. This CDR3 has 12 residues. Trimming took off 3 bases at V and 4 bases at J, with 5 bases between the two ends. The CDR3 sequence is CASSYLADTQYF. Written as DNA, the CDR3 is TGTGCCAGCAGTTATCTTGCAGATACGCAGTATTTT.

The V call is TRBV3-1, the J call TRBJ2-5; 14 bases fit TRBD2. The CDR3 loop spans 17 amino acids. J was trimmed by 4 bases and V by 4 bases; bases with no gene match: 8. CDR1 is LGHDT, CDR2 YNNKEL, per germline (reference sequence). This CDR3 reads CASSLVGLAGGGETQYF. The CDR3 nucleotides are TGTGCCAGCAGCCTCGTCGGACTAGCGGGGGGCGGAGAGACCCAGTACTTC.

This clonotype showed up just a few times. The chain combines TRBV11-2 with TRBJ2-7; 14 bases agree with TRBD2. Germline-derived CDR1 and CDR2 are SGHAT and FQNNGV. The CDR3 is 19 amino acids. Trimming at V came to 3 bases and at J to 2 bases, leaving 12 bases not matched to a gene. The CDR3 loop is CASSFQTSGRAVWTYEQYF. The CDR3 DNA reads as TGTGCCAGCAGCTTTCAGACTAGCGGGAGGGCCGTGTGGACCTACGAGCAGTACTTC.

This clonotype was observed a few times. This rearrangement joins TRBV15 to TRBJ1-5; D is possibly TRBD1 (6 bases). Germline CDR1 LNHNV, CDR2 YYDKDF (reference sequence). The CDR3 runs to 15 residues. The V gene lost 0 bases and the J gene lost 3 bases, with 9 bases spanning the gap. For the CDR3, the DNA is TGTGCCACCAGCAGAGAAAGGACAGACAATCAGCCCCAGCATTTT. It encodes CATSRERTDNQPQHF.

The chain uses TRBV7-2 and TRBJ2-2; 9 nucleotides line up with TRBD1. This CDR3 contains 17 residues. Germline lookup yields CDR1 SGHTA and CDR2 FQGNSA. V was clipped by 5 bases and J by 1 base; unmatched bases: 8. The CDR3 sequence: CASSQTGGAGNTGELFF. The CDR3 DNA reads as TGTGCCAGCAGCCAAACAGGGGGCGCAGGGAACACCGGGGAGCTGTTTTTT.

At least ten counts were recorded for this clonotype. The rearrangement links TRBV5-1 to TRBJ1-4, with 7 nucleotides matching TRBD1. This CDR3 is built from 14 residues. V trimming: 4 bases; J trimming: 8 bases; junction bases outside the gene matches: 8. Germline CDR1 reads SGHRS; CDR2 reads YFSETQ. CDR3 bases: TGCGCCAGCAGCCCCGGGACAGCAGGAGAAAAACTGTTTTTT. Translating it yields CASSPGTAGEKLFF.

This sequence joins TRBV6-2 or TRBV6-3 and TRBJ1-1; D is possibly TRBD1 (5 bases). CDR3 length: 12 residues. Trimming took 2 bases from V and 5 from J, leaving 6 bases between them. Germline CDR1 MNHEY, CDR2 SVGEGT. The CDR3 reads CASSYDRTEAFF. The CDR3 bases are TGTGCCAGCAGTTACGACAGAACTGAAGCTTTCTTT.

The rearrangement joins TRBV9 to TRBJ2-7; no definite D call. The CDR3 runs 14 residues. V was cut by 2 bases and J by 2 bases, with 11 bases left in between. Germline V gene lookup returns CDR1 SGDLS and CDR2 YYNGEE. Here the CDR3 DNA reads TGTGCCAGCAGCGTCTTGGACGGCCCCTACGAGCAGTACTTC. It codes for CASSVLDGPYEQYF. The full variable domain, rest sourced from reference TRBV9 and TRBJ2-7, is DSGVTQTPKHLITATGQRVTLRCSPRSGDLSVYWYQQSLDQGLQFLIQYYNGEERAKGNILERFSAQQFPDLHSELNLSSLELGDSALYFCASSVLDGPYEQYFGPGTRLTVT.

The chain has TRBV5-1 and TRBJ1-5, with D maybe TRBD1 (5 bases). The CDR3 is 14 amino acids. Germline values: CDR1 SGHRS, CDR2 YFSETQ. Between the trimmed V and J ends, which lost 0 bases and 7 bases, there was a span of 11 bases. CDR3 sequence (DNA): TGCGCCAGCAGCTTGGGGATAGGGGAGCAGCCCCAGCATTTT. Translating gives CASSLGIGEQPQHF.

This clonotype has a count of ten or more. The CDR3 loop reads CASRDKYRGTEAFF. The DNA of the CDR3 is TGTGCCAGCAGGGACAAATACAGGGGCACTGAAGCTTTCTTT. This chain links TRBV11-2 with TRBJ1-1, with TRBD1 matching over 7 bases. Trimming cost V 6 bases and J 4 bases; bases outside gene matches: 8. Germline V lookup: CDR1 SGHAT, CDR2 FQNNGV. This CDR3 region has 14 residues.

V is TRBV29-1 and J is TRBJ2-1; TRBD2 aligns across 7 bases. Germline CDR1 SQVTM, CDR2 ANQGSEA. V gave up 8 bases and J gave up 4 bases; unmatched junction bases: 14. The CDR3 covers 15 residues. CDR3 coding DNA: TGCAGCTCACCCGGGGACTACGGGGGATACAATGAGCAGTTCTTC. Translated: CSSPGDYGGYNEQFF.

This clonotype showed up just a few times. The chain is built from TRBV3-1 and TRBJ1-2; perhaps TRBD1 as D (5 bases). The CDR3 covers 18 residues. Deletions cut 4 bases from V and 2 bases from J, with 23 bases between. Germline V gene lookup returns CDR1 LGHDT and CDR2 YNNKEL (reference sequence). The CDR3 sequence is CASSRFLSGDGSNYGYTF. The CDR3 region has the DNA TGTGCCAGCAGCCGTTTCCTCTCCGGGGACGGATCAAACTATGGCTACACCTTC.

This clonotype was seen just once. The chain combines TRBV20-1 with TRBJ1-6; D is perhaps TRBD1 (6 bases). Trimming stripped 1 base from V and 10 bases from J, with 11 bases between. Per the germline V gene, CDR1 is DFQATT and CDR2 is SNEGSKA (reference sequence). CDR3 size: 13 residues. The CDR3: CSARVDRASPLHF. The CDR3 DNA sequence: TGCAGTGCTAGAGTGGACAGAGCCTCACCCCTCCACTTT.

In its sample, this clonotype was seen once. This may be a read error, as it is one base from a much larger clone. This CDR3 fails to terminate in the conserved phenylalanine or tryptophan, so it likely reflects a read error. The chain has TRBV6-2 or TRBV6-3 and TRBJ1-6, with 7 bases identical to TRBD1. This CDR3 is 15 amino acids long. The trim removed 6 bases at V and 9 bases at J, leaving 11 bases unmatched. Germline CDR1 is MNHEY and CDR2 is SVGEGT. CDR3 DNA: TGTGCCAGCAGAGCACAGGGGCCTGAAGGTTCACCCCTCCACATT. This translates into CASRAQGPEGSPLHI.

Worth noting for this clonotype: Relative to the germline gene, one junction end is altered; a read error may explain this. V usage is TRBV7-7 and J usage is TRBJ2-5; D possibly corresponds to TRBD2 (5 bases). There are 14 residues in the CDR3. From germline, CDR1 is SSHAT and CDR2 FNYEAQ (reference sequence). The CDR3 sequence is CASSSGISQETQYF. For the CDR3, the DNA is TGTGCTAGCAGCTCCGGGATTTCCCAAGAGACCCAGTACTTC.

A few counts support this clonotype. V is TRBV10-3 and J is TRBJ2-2, with 8 bases fitting TRBD1. The CDR3 has 17 amino acids. V lost 4 bases to trimming and J lost 6 bases; unmatched junction nucleotides: 13. From germline, CDR1 is ENHRY and CDR2 SYGVKD. CDR3 sequence (DNA): TGTGCCATCAGTGGACTTATAACGACAGGGGTGTCCGGGGAGCTGTTTTTT. It yields the protein CAISGLITTGVSGELFF.

This chain uses TRBV5-8 with TRBJ1-5, with D possibly matching TRBD1 (6 bases). The CDR3 is 17 amino acids. Per the germline V gene, CDR1 is SGHTS and CDR2 is YDEGEE. V was clipped by 4 bases and J by 7 bases, with 24 bases between them. The CDR3 loop reads CASSGYFGEGDWQPQHF. CDR3 coding DNA: TGTGCCAGCAGCGGCTATTTTGGGGAGGGGGATTGGCAGCCCCAGCATTTT.

This clonotype was seen many times. The chain couples TRBV12-3 or TRBV12-4 to TRBJ1-5; a weak D match, TRBD1 (6 bases). The V end was cut by 7 bases, the J end by 2 bases, with 9 bases between. This CDR3 has 13 residues. The DNA for the CDR3 is TGTGCCAGCAACAACAGGGGCAATCAGCCCCAGCATTTT. Translation gives CASNNRGNQPQHF.

This rearrangement joins TRBV11-2 to TRBJ2-1, with D perhaps matching TRBD2 (6 bases). V dropped 5 bases and J dropped 6 bases, with 17 bases sitting between them. Germline V gene lookup returns CDR1 SGHAT and CDR2 FQNNGV. The CDR3 runs to 15 residues. The CDR3: CASSPGDFWGNEQFF. The DNA of the CDR3 is TGTGCCAGCAGCCCTGGGGACTTTTGGGGCAATGAGCAGTTCTTC.

This clonotype was detected ten times or more. This sequence joins TRBV28 and TRBJ2-7; D uncertain. The CDR3 totals 13 residues. Germline CDR1 is MDHEN and CDR2 is SYDVKM. V lost 10 bases to trimming and J lost 5 bases, with 18 bases between them. Here the CDR3 reads CAILPPWWDEQYF. As DNA, the CDR3 is TGTGCCATCCTACCCCCATGGTGGGACGAGCAGTACTTC.

In this sample, this clonotype turned up many times. J is TRBJ2-5 and V is TRBV12-3 or TRBV12-4; D unresolved. V was shortened by 3 bases and J by 2 bases, with 10 bases between the two germline ends. The CDR3 runs to 14 residues. The CDR3 protein is CASSFYEAQETQYF. The CDR3 DNA sequence: TGTGCCAGCAGTTTTTACGAGGCGCAAGAGACCCAGTACTTC.

A few counts support this clonotype. The chain links TRBV7-9 to TRBJ2-2; 7 bases are shared with TRBD1. Germline V lookup: CDR1 SEHNR, CDR2 FQNEAQ (reference sequence). Trimming at V came to 7 bases and at J to 5 bases, leaving 4 bases not matched to a gene. The CDR3 length is 13 residues. This chain's CDR3 is CASTRQGTGELFF. DNA for the CDR3: TGTGCCAGCACCCGACAGGGAACCGGGGAGCTGTTTTTT.

The chain employs TRBV12-3 or TRBV12-4 and TRBJ2-3; TRBD2 matches at 8 bases. The V segment lost 5 bases and the J segment 4 bases; nucleotides outside the gene matches: 5. The CDR3 runs 14 residues. This CDR3 is CASSAGTRADTQYF. The CDR3 DNA reads as TGTGCCAGCAGTGCCGGGACTAGGGCAGATACGCAGTATTTT.

This clonotype came up many times. The chain employs TRBV12-3 or TRBV12-4 and TRBJ1-1, with D possibly being TRBD1 (6 bases). V was clipped by 3 bases and J by 5 bases, with 10 bases between them. The CDR3 contains 13 residues. Here the CDR3 DNA reads TGTGCCAGCAGTTTTAACAGGGATACTGAAGCTTTCTTT. It yields the protein CASSFNRDTEAFF.

The rearrangement joins TRBV20-1 to TRBJ2-5; D possibly corresponds to TRBD2 (5 bases). CDR3 size: 13 residues. V shed 0 bases and J shed 7 bases, with 12 bases lying between them. Germline CDR1 reads DFQATT; CDR2 reads SNEGSKA (reference sequence). The CDR3 DNA is TGCAGTGCTAGAGACCCGGACCGGGGGACCCAGTACTTC. This translates into CSARDPDRGTQYF.